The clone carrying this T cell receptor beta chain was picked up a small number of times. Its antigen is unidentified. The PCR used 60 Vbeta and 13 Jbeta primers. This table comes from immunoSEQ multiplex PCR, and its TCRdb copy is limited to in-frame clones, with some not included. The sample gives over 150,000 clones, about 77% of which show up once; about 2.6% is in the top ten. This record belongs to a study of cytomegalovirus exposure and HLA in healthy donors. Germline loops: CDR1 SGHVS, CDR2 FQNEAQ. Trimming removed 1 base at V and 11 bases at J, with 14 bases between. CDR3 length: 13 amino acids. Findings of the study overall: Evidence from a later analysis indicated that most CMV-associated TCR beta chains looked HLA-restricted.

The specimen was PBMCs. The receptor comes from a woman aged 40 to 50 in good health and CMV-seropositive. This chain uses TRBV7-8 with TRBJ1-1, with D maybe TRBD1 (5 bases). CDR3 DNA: TGTGCCAGCAGCTTAGGAGGACAAGAAAGGGCTTTCTTT. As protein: CASSLGGQERAFF.